This paragraph covers one T cell receptor (beta chain) sequence. Its antigen is still unknown. This sample was taken from a study of cytomegalovirus exposure and HLA in healthy donors. A multiplex PCR was run with 60 Vbeta primers and 13 Jbeta primers. Assay: immunoSEQ multiplex PCR; the TCRdb copy retains only in-frame clones and omits some. The sample lists about 98,000 clones, roughly three quarters seen once, with roughly 1.5% in the top ten. Study observations and caveats: Across donors, presence/absence analyses took sequencing depth to be roughly uniform. The study labeled more than 150 TCR beta chains cytomegalovirus-associated. Among TCR sequences, most were rare, though some public TCRs appeared in many donors. Fewer N-insertions than the roughly 670-donor mean were reportedly shown by an Asian-associated ancestry cluster in a later analysis.

There are 15 residues in the CDR3. V lost 4 bases, J lost 6 bases, and 10 bases stayed unmatched. Germline V gives CDR1 SGHRS, CDR2 YFSETQ. The V call is TRBV5-1, the J call TRBJ2-1, with 7 positions matching TRBD1. The sequenced material came from PBMCs. The receptor's source is a man aged 35 to 55 in good health and CMV-seronegative. The CDR3, as DNA: TGCGCCAGCAGCCCTGAGGGGGCGCGTTTCAATGAGCAGTTCTTC. This sequence encodes CASSPEGARFNEQFF. The variable domain in full, completed from reference TRBV5-1 and TRBJ2-1, reads KAGVTQTPRYLIKTRGQQVTLSCSPISGHRSVSWYQQTPGQGLQFLFEYFSETQRNKGNFPGRFSGRQFSNSRSEMNVSTLELGDSALYLCASSPEGARFNEQFFGPGTRLTVL.